This T cell receptor beta chain was obtained from a study of T cells in Graves' hyperthyroidism and ophthalmopathy. Study-wide findings and caveats: Stable hyperthyroidism was told apart from ophthalmopathy by a model built on 13 V-J features.

Used for diagnoses were clinical symptoms, serum thyroxine and TRAb, thyroid ultrasound and orbital computed tomography. Germline V gene lookup returns CDR1 SGHTA and CDR2 FQGNSA. Trimming pared 1 base from V and 7 bases from J, leaving 10 bases between. This CDR3 is 13 amino acids long. It was RNA transcripts that yielded the amplified TCR beta CDR3 regions. A set of HTBI primers served as the primers for a first-round RT-PCR of the TCR CDR3. Each CDR3 protein is one row after TCRdb ran MiXCR on the multiplex PCR reads. This table holds over 500,000 distinct CDR3 sequences, 46% found once. This clonotype was seen many times. No antigen is known for it.

The clonotype originates from an adult woman with Graves' disease, either hyperthyroidism or ophthalmopathy (not recorded which). Sequencing was done on a sample of peripheral blood or thyroid tissue (not recorded which). The rearrangement uses TRBV7-2 and TRBJ1-2; D is uncertain. The CDR3 protein is CASSLGPGSGYTF. CDR3 coding DNA: TGTGCCAGCAGCTTAGGGCCTGGTTCTGGCTACACCTTC.